The T cell receptor beta chain described here comes from a study of glioma-infiltrating T cells after dendritic cell vaccination. Study-level background: Treatment, given 2003 to 2012, was autologous tumor lysate-pulsed dendritic cell vaccination. Dendritic cells derived from monocytes and pulsed with autologous tumor lysate formed the vaccine.

Concerning this clone itself: Its target is unknown.

The repertoire was sequenced with immunoSEQ multiplex PCR; TCRdb's copy has only in-frame clones and lacks some. In the table there are under 130,000 clones, roughly 89% of which are singletons. Time point given: after dendritic cell vaccination, including at tumor progression/relapse. The CDR3 has 15 amino acids. CDR1 and CDR2 (germline): SNHLY, FYNNEI. Losses at the gene ends were 7 bases for V and 4 bases for J; bases not matched to a gene: 9. Study-wide results and limits: The cohort had few patients with full blood and tumor sets.

This clonotype originated in a human donor with glioblastoma. The rearrangement joins TRBV2 to TRBJ2-2; 7 nucleotides match TRBD2. Sample: blood, taken after dendritic cell vaccination. CDR3 DNA sequence: TGTGCCAGCACCCGTCAGCGGGGAGGCACCGGGGAGCTGTTTTTT. Protein product: CASTRQRGGTGELFF.